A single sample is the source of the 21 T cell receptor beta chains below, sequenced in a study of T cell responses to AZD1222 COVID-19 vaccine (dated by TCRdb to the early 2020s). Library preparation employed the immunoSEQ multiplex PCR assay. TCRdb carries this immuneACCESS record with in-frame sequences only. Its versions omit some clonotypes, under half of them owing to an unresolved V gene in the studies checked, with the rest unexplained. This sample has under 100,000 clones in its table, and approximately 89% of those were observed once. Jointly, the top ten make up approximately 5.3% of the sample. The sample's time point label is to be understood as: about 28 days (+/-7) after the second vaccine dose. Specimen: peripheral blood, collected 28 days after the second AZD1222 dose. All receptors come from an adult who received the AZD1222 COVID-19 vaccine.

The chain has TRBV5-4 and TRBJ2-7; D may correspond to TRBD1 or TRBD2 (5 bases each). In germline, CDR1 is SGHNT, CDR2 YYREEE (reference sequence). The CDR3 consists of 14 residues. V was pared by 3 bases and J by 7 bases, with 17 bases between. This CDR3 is CASSSPPGLGEQYF. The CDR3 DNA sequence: TGTGCCAGCAGCTCCCCCCCGGGGCTGGGGGAGCAGTACTTC.

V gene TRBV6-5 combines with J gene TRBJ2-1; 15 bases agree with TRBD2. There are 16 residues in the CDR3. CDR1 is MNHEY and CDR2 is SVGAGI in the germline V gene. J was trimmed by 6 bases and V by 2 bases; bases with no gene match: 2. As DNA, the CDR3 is TGTGCCAGCAGTTACCGGACTAGCGGGGGGGCCAATGAGCAGTTCTTC. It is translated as CASSYRTSGGANEQFF.

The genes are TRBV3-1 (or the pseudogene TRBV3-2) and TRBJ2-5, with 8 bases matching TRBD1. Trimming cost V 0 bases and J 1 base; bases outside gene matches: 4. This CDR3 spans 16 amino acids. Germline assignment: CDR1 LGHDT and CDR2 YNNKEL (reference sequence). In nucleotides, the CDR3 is TGTGCCAGCAGCCAAGATCAGGGGGCGACCCAAGAGACCCAGTACTTC. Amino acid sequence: CASSQDQGATQETQYF.

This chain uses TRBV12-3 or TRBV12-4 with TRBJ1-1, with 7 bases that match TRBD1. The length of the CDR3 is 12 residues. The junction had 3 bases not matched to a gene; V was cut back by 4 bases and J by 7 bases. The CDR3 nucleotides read TGTGCCAGCAGTTACAGGGGCCGTGAAGCTTTCTTT. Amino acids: CASSYRGREAFF.

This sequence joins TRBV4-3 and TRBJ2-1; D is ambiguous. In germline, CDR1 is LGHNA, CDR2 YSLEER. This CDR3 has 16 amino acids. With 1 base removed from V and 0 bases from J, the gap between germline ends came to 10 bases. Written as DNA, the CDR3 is TGCGCCAGCAGCCAAGTACATGAAAGCTCCTACAATGAGCAGTTCTTC. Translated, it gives CASSQVHESSYNEQFF.

In DNA, the CDR3 is TGTGCCAGCGCGTTTGGACAGCTCGGGGAACTGTACTTC. Its translation is CASAFGQLGELYF. The rearrangement uses TRBV19 and TRBJ2-5; perhaps TRBD1 as D (6 bases). The V gene's germline CDR1 is LNHDA and CDR2 SQIVND (reference sequence). V lost 9 bases, J lost 13 bases, and 24 bases lay in between. This CDR3 is 13 amino acids long.

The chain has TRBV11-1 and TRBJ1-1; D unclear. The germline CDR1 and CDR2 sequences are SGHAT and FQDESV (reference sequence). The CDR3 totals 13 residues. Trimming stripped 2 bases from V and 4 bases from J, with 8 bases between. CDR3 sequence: CASSLYGGTEAFF. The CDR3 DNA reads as TGTGCCAGCAGCTTATACGGTGGCACTGAAGCTTTCTTT.

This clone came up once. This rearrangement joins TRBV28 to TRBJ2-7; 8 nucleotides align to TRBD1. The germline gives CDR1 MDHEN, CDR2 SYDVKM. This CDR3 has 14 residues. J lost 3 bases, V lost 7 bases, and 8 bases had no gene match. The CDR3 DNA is TGTGCCAGCACCCGAAGGACAGGGCGCTACGAGCAGTACTTC. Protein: CASTRRTGRYEQYF.

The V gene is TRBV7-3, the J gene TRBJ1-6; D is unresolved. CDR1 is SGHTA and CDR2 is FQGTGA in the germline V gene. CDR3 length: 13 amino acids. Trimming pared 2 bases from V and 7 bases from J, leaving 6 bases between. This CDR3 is CASSLHENSPLHF. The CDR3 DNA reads TGTGCCAGCAGCTTACATGAGAATTCACCCCTCCACTTT.

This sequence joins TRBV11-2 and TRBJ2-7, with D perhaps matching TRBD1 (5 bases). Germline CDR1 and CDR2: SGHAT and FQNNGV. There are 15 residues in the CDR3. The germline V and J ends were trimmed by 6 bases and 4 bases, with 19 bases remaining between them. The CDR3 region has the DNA TGTGCCAGCAGTTCGACGTTCAGGGATGTGTACGAGCAGTACTTC. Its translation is CASSSTFRDVYEQYF.

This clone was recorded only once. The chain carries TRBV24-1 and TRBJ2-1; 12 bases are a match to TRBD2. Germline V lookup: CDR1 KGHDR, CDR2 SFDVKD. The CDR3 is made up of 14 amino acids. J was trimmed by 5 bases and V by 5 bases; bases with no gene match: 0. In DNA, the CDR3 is TGTGCCACCAGTGGACTAGCGGGGGACAATGAGCAGTTCTTC. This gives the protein CATSGLAGDNEQFF.

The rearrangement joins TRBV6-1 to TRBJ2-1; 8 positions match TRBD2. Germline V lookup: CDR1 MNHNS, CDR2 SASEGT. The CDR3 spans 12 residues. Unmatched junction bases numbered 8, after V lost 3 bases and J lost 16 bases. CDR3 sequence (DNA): TGTGCCAGCAGTGACGGACTAGCCGGATATTTCTTC. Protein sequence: CASSDGLAGYFF.

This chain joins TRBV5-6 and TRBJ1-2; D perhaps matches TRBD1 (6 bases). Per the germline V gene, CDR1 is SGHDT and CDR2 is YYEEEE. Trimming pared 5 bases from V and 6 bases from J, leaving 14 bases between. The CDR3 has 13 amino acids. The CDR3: CASRYREGDGYTF. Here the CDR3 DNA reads TGTGCCAGCAGGTACAGGGAGGGGGATGGCTACACCTTC.

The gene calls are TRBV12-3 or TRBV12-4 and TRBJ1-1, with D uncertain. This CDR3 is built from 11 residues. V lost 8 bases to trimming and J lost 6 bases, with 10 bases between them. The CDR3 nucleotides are TGTGCCAGCCGGGCGGGTCCTGAAGCTTTCTTT. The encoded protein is CASRAGPEAFF.

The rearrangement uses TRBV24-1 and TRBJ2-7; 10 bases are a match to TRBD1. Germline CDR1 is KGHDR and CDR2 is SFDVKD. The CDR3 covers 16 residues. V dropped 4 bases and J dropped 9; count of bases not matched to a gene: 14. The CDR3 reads CATSENSDRGQIGQYF. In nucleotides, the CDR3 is TGTGCCACCAGTGAGAACTCCGACAGGGGGCAAATCGGGCAGTACTTC.

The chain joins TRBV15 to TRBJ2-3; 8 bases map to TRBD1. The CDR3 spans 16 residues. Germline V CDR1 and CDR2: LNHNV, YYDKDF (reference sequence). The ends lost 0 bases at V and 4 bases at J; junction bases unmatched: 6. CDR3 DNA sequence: TGTGCCACCAGCAGAGATTTAGCAGGGGGCGCAGATACGCAGTATTTT. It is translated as CATSRDLAGGADTQYF.

CDR3 residues: CASSPPGTVEQYV. CDR3 DNA: TGTGCCAGCTCACCACCCGGGACAGTCGAGCAGTACGTC. The V and J genes are TRBV18 and TRBJ2-7; 7 bases match TRBD1. The CDR3 has 13 residues. Germline trimming cut 0 bases from V and 6 bases from J; bases unmatched to any gene: 2. Germline V gene lookup returns CDR1 KGHSH and CDR2 LQKENI.

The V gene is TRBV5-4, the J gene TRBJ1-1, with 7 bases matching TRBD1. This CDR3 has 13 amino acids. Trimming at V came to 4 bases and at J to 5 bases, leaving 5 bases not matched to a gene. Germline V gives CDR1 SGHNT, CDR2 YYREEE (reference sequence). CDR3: CASSPGQETEAFF. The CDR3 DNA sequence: TGTGCCAGCAGCCCCGGACAGGAGACTGAAGCTTTCTTT. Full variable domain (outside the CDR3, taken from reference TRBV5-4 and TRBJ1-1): ETGVTQSPTHLIKTRGQQVTLRCSSQSGHNTVSWYQQALGQGPQFIFQYYREEENGRGNFPPRFSGLQFPNYSSELNVNALELDDSALYLCASSPGQETEAFFGQGTRLTVV.

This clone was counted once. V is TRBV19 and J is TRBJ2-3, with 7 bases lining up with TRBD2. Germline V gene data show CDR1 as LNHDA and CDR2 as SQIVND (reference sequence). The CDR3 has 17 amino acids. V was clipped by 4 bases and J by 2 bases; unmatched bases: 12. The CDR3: CASSTVFSSGYTDTQYF. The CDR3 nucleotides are TGTGCCAGTAGTACAGTTTTTTCTAGCGGATACACAGATACGCAGTATTTT.

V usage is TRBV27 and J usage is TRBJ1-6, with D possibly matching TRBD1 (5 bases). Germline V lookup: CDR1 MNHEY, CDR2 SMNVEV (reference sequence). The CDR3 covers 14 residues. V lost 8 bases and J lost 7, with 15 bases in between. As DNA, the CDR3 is TGTGCCAGCGGCCATGCAGGGACCAATTCACCCCTCCACTTT. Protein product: CASGHAGTNSPLHF.

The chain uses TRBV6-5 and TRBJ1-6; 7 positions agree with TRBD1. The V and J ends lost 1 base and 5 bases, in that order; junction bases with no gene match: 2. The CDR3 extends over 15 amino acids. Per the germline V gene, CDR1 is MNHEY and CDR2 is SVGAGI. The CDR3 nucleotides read TGTGCCAGCAGTTACTGGGACAGCAATAATTCACCCCTCCACTTT. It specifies CASSYWDSNNSPLHF.